There are many counts of the clone carrying this T cell receptor beta chain. The target antigen is unknown. The study enrolled healthy HIV-negative adults without recent acute infections or vaccinations as donors. Division of CD4+ cells produced a CD45RA+ naive subset and a CD45RA-negative memory subset. Sequenced by immunoSEQ multiplex PCR; TCRdb stores in-frame clones only, minus some. Of roughly 1,100,000 clones in the sample, about 70% were seen once. This entry comes from a study of shared clonotypes between healthy human individuals. Study-level information: The donor group consisted of two women and three men, aged 18 to 49.

Study observations and caveats: Generation probabilities were higher for clonotypes shared across all four sorted-subset donors than for unshared ones.

This TCR came from a man younger than 35 in good health. Sequencing input: memory CD4+ T cells sorted from blood. The subset was: CD45RA-negative fraction.

CDR3 DNA sequence: TGTGCCAGCAGCTTAGTTGAGGACTTCCACAATGAGCAGTTCTTC. This codes for CASSLVEDFHNEQFF. The genes are TRBV7-9 and TRBJ2-1; D is possibly TRBD2 (5 bases). This CDR3 is 15 amino acids long. V lost 1 base, J lost 5 bases, and 12 bases lay in between. Germline values: CDR1 SEHNR, CDR2 FQNEAQ (reference sequence).